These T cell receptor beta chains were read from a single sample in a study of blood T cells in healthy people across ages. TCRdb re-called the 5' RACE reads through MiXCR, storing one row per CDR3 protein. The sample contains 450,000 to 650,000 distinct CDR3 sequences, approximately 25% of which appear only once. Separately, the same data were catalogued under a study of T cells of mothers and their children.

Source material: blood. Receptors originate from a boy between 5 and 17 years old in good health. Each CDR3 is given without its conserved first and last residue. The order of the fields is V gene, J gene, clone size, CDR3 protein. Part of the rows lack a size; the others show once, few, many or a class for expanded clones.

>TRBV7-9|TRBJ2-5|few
ASSLSPIETGGLETQY
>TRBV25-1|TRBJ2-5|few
ASSSAQETQY
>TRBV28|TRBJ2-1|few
ASSLYLASGFNEQF
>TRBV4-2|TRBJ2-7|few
ASSQGPLAGEVEQY
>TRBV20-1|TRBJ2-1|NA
SAKFREKSYNEQF
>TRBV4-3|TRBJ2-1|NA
ASSQNQPGQGYNEQF
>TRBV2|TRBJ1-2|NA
ASSETKGAPGGYT
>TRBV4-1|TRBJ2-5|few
ASSQALWRQETQY
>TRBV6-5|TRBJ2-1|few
ASSYPGTSGPWSSYNEQF
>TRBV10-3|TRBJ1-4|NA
AISESRTAGIATNDKLF
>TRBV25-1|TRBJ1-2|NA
ASSAAVTAV
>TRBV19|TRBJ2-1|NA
ASSMSRNNEQF
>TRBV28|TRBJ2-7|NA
ASSLHRGEFRSYEQY
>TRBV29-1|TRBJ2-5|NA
SVDEGAGETQY
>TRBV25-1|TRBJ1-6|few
ASSPRGVDNSPLH
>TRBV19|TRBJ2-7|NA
ASSMGTSGTYYEQY
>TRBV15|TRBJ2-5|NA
ATSRVDQGLEEGTQY
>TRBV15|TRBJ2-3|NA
ATNRGLVIGDTQY
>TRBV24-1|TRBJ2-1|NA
ATSGPRDNDNEQF
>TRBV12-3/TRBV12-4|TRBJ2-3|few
ASTQNPGPTDTQY
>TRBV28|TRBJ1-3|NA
ASSFTGAGNTIY
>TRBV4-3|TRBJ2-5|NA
ASSQEVPSGGRETQY
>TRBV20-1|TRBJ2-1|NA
SAKGLAGGSPNYNEQF
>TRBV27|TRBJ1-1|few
ASSLSWGTALNTEAF
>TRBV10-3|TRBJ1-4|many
AISDPGGPVREKLF
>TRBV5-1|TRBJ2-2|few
ASSLLSGTNTGELF
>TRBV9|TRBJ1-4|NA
ASSVGRKPF
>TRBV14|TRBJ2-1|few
ASSQDRLYNEQF
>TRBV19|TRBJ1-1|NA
ASRGVGLRDRVNTEAF
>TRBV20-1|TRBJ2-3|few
SAIVGLARRSTDTQY
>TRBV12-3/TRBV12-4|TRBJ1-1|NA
ASTLTGDEAF
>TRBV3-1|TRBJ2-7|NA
ASSQFSLKKPRGGPLYEQY
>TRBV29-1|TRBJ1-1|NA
SVVGGAGTEAF
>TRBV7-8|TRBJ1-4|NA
ASSLGSSDEKLF
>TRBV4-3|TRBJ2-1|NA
ASSLGRGLYNEQF
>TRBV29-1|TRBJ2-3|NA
SVLHAGTGGRDTQY
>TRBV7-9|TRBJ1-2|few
ASTSGALNEGYT
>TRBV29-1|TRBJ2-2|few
SVETWIGDYGELF
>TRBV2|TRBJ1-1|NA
ASSGTGLYTEAF
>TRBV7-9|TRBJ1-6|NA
ASSLPSAISNNSPLH
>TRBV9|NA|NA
ASSVFGQDQETQY